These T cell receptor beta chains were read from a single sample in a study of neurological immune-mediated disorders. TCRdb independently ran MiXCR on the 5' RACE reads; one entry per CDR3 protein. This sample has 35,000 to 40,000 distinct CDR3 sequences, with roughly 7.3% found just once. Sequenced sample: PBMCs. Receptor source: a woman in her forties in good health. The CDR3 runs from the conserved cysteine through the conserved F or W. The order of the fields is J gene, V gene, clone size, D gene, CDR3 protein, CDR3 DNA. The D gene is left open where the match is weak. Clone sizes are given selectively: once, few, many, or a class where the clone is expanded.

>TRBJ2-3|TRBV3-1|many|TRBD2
CASSQDRGEGSDTQYF
TGTGCCAGCAGCCAAGATCGCGGGGAGGGCTCAGATACGCAGTATTTT
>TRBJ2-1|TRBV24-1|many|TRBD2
CATSDSKRLAANNEQFF
TGTGCCACCAGTGATTCCAAGAGACTAGCGGCTAACAATGAGCAGTTCTTC
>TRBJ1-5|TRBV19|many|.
CASSTTRTESNQPQHF
TGTGCCAGTAGTACCACCCGGACAGAAAGCAATCAGCCCCAGCATTTT
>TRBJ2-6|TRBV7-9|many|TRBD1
CASSLGTGVGANVLTF
TGTGCCAGCAGCCTCGGGACAGGGGTGGGGGCCAACGTCCTGACTTTC
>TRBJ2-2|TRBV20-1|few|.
CSARMQTSTGELFF
TGCAGTGCTAGAATGCAGACTTCCACCGGGGAGCTGTTTTTT
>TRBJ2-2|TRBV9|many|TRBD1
CASNAGQGAGELFF
TGTGCCAGCAATGCGGGACAGGGGGCCGGGGAGCTGTTTTTT
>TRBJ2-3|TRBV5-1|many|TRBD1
CASSRQGQDTDTQYF
TGCGCCAGCAGCAGACAGGGACAGGACACAGATACGCAGTATTTT
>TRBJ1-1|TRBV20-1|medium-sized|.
CSAPGPLNTEAFF
TGCAGTGCGCCGGGACCGTTGAACACTGAAGCTTTCTTT
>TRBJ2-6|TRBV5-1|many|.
CASSFQLSGANVLTF
TGCGCCAGCAGCTTTCAACTCTCTGGGGCCAACGTCCTGACTTTC
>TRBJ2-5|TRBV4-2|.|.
CASSLGRGQDIQYFGAGTQYF
.
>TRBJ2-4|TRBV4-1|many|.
CASSRVGEVPLAKNIQYF
TGCGCCAGCAGCCGAGTGGGGGAGGTGCCGCTAGCCAAAAACATTCAGTACTTC
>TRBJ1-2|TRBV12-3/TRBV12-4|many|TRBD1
CASSLDREGYTF
TGTGCCAGCAGTTTGGACAGGGAAGGCTACACCTTC
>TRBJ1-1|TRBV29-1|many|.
CSVAGTGTEAFF
TGCAGCGTGGCGGGGACTGGAACTGAAGCTTTCTTT
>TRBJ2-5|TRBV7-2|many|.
CASSLEASMSQYF
TGTGCCAGCAGCTTAGAGGCGTCCATGAGCCAGTACTTC
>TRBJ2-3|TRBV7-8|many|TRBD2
CASSPLAGGASDTQYF
TGTGCCAGCAGCCCACTAGCGGGAGGGGCATCGGATACGCAGTATTTT
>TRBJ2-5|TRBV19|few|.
CAAGHRETQYF
TGTGCCGCGGGACATCGAGAGACCCAGTACTTC
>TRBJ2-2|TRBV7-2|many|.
CASSRWAGGGSGELFF
TGTGCCAGCAGCCGATGGGCCGGAGGCGGGTCCGGGGAGCTGTTTTTT
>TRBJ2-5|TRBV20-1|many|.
CSVPRAGEETQYF
TGCAGTGTCCCCCGGGCAGGGGAAGAGACCCAGTACTTC
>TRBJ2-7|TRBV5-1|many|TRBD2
CASSLIASGGYEQYF
TGCGCCAGCAGCTTGATAGCTAGCGGTGGCTACGAGCAGTACTTC
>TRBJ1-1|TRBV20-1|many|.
CSAKVGRAPGTEAFF
TGCAGTGCTAAGGTGGGCAGGGCTCCCGGCACTGAAGCTTTCTTT
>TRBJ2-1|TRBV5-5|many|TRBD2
CASSSRTSVGGNEQFF
TGTGCCAGCAGCTCCCGGACTAGCGTCGGGGGGAATGAGCAGTTCTTC
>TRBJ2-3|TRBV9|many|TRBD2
CASSRETSGYTDTQYF
TGTGCCAGCAGCCGTGAGACTAGCGGGTACACAGATACGCAGTATTTT
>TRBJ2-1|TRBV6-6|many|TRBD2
CASSYFKSGGPNNEQFF
TGTGCCAGCAGTTACTTTAAGAGCGGGGGGCCTAACAATGAGCAGTTCTTC
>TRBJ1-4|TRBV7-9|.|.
CASSLEGRQYEKLFF
TGTGCCAGCAGCTTAGAGGGACGGCAGTATGAAAAACTGTTTTTT
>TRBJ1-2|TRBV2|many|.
CASSEVSGYGGYTF
TGTGCCAGCAGTGAAGTATCGGGGTATGGTGGCTACACCTTC
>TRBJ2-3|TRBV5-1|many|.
CASSSSEGSTDTQYF
TGCGCCAGCAGCTCAAGCGAGGGGTCCACAGATACGCAGTATTTT